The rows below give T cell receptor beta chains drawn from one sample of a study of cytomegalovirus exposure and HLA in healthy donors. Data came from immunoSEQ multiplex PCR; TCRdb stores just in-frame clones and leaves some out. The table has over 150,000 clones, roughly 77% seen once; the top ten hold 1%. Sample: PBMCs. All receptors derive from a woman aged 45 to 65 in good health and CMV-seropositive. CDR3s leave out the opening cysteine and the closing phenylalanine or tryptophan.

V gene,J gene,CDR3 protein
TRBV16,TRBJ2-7,ASSPRDRAYEQY
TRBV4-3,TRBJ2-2,ASSQDVSTWTVTGELF
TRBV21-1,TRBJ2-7,ASSKLDRGYYEQY
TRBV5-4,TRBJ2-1,ASSREEWSSYNEQF
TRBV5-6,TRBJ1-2,ASSLAQGAGGYT
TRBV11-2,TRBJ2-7,ASSFTTGGYEQY
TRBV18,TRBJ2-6,ASSPGTGGSGANVLT
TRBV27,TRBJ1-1,ASSNSGVNTEAF
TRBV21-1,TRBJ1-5,ASSNRGPRGYSNQPQH
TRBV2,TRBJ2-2,ASSMTGGNTGELF
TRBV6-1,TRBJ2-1,ASSVSALVHEVEQF
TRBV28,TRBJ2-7,ASRGQRLTYEQY
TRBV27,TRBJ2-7,ASSLSSGGYEQY
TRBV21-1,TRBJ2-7,ASSKGSPQGESYEQY
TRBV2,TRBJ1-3,ASRDRAGNTIY
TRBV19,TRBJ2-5,ASSRPLAGGSETQY
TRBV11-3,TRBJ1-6,ASSGGQRNSPLH
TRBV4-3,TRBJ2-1,ASSQETYPSGSSYNEQF
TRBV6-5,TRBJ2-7,ASSPGGGGDYEQY
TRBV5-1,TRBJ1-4,ASSHGDRKGAFATNEKLF
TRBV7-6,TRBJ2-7,ASSLAGGAEQY
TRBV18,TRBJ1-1,ASSPGSTEINTEAF
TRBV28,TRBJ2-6,ASSLVGGSGANVLT
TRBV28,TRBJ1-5,ASSSNRQGGNQPQH
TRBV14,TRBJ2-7,ASSQDIIGPYEQY
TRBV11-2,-,ASSLAPSAHEQY
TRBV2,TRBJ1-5,ASSERRQDGDQPQH
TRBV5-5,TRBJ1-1,ASSLAVTNTEAF
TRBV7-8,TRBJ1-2,ASSHGGGADYGYT
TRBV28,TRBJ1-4,ASSLIGQGGKLF
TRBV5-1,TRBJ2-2,ASSLVQGPNTGELF
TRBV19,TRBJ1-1,ASTLTGGPAF
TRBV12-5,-,ASGRTTGTGDYEQY
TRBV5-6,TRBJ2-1,ASSLGQGRRSEQF
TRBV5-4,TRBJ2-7,ASSPLGYEQY
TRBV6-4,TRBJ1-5,ASSVEFSNQPQH
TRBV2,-,ASKQAPYEQY
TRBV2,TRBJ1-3,ASRERALGNTIY
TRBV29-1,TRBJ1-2,SVARGTLNYGYT
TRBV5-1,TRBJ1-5,ASSLVGEGEPQH